Listed here are 23 T cell receptor beta chains from one sample, sequenced in a study of tumor-infiltrating lymphocytes in localized non-small cell lung cancer. Profiled with immunoSEQ multiplex PCR; TCRdb holds only in-frame clones, not every one. There are approximately 14,000 clones in the sample; around 68% occur only once, and around 10% lies in the top ten. The sequencing input was uninvolved lung tissue not adjacent to the tumor. The receptor source for this set is a human donor with non-small cell lung cancer.

The chain is built from TRBV4-1 and TRBJ1-5, with TRBD1 matching 8 bases. The CDR3 contains 18 residues. Per the germline V gene, CDR1 is MGHRA and CDR2 is YSYEKL. J was trimmed by 2 bases and V by 3 bases; bases with no gene match: 12. CDR3 amino acids: CASSHLGRGRVGNQPQHF. CDR3 coding DNA: TGCGCCAGCAGCCACTTGGGCAGGGGGCGTGTGGGCAATCAGCCCCAGCATTTT.

The chain is built from TRBV4-3 and TRBJ2-6; possible D gene TRBD2, 5 bases. The CDR3 has 15 residues. V lost 0 bases, J lost 2 bases, and 5 bases lay in between. Germline loops: CDR1 LGHNA, CDR2 YSLEER. The CDR3 region is CASSQEGAGANVLTF. CDR3 sequence (DNA): TGCGCCAGCAGCCAAGAGGGAGCTGGGGCCAACGTCCTGACTTTC.

This clone was seen more than once but under ten times. The chain uses TRBV5-1 and TRBJ1-6, with a possible D match to TRBD1 (5 bases). The CDR3 has 16 amino acids. Germline V gene sequence: CDR1 SGHRS, CDR2 YFSETQ. V dropped 3 bases and J dropped 9 bases, with 19 bases sitting between them. The CDR3 spells CASSWKVSGSSSPLHF. CDR3 coding DNA: TGCGCCAGCAGCTGGAAGGTGTCAGGGTCGAGTTCACCCCTCCACTTT.

The rearrangement uses TRBV2 and TRBJ1-2; 7 bases map to TRBD1. The V gene end was trimmed by 6 bases and the J gene end by 8 bases; junction bases not matched to a gene: 9. The germline gives CDR1 SNHLY, CDR2 FYNNEI. The CDR3 loop spans 13 amino acids. In DNA form, the CDR3 reads TGTGCCAGCAGCGTCGACAGGGAGAACGGCTACACCTTC. Its translation: CASSVDRENGYTF.

The chain recombines TRBV27 with TRBJ1-2; the D gene is possibly TRBD1 (6 bases). This CDR3 is 13 amino acids long. CDR1 and CDR2 (germline): MNHEY, SMNVEV (reference sequence). V lost 3 bases and J 4 bases, leaving 9 bases between the germline ends. The CDR3 protein is CASSLDRSYGYTF. The CDR3 nucleotides read TGTGCCAGCAGTTTGGACAGATCCTATGGCTACACCTTC.

The chain is built from TRBV29-1 and TRBJ2-3; D is possibly TRBD1 or TRBD2 (5 bases each). The CDR3 runs 14 residues. Trimming stripped 4 bases from V and 9 bases from J, with 20 bases between. The germline CDR1 and CDR2 sequences are SQVTM and ANQGSEA. The CDR3 reads CSVAGVSGTSTQYF. CDR3 bases: TGCAGCGTTGCCGGTGTGTCAGGGACCTCCACGCAGTATTTT.

This clone showed up just a few times. The CDR3 protein is CASSLSSGAHNEQFF. DNA for the CDR3: TGCGCCAGCAGCTTGAGTAGCGGGGCCCACAATGAGCAGTTCTTC. The chain employs TRBV5-1 and TRBJ2-1, with TRBD2 matching 8 bases. Per the germline V gene, CDR1 is SGHRS and CDR2 is YFSETQ. This CDR3 comprises 15 residues. V shed 1 base, J shed 5 bases, and the junction held 5 bases outside the gene matches.

This chain joins TRBV27 and TRBJ2-2; D tentatively fits TRBD1 or TRBD2 (5 bases each). The ends were cut back, 2 bases at V and 6 bases at J, with 16 bases in the middle. From germline, CDR1 is MNHEY and CDR2 SMNVEV (reference sequence). The CDR3 is 16 amino acids. The CDR3 coding sequence is TGTGCCAGCAGTTTAAAAGGGACCGTGGAGTCCGGGGAGCTGTTTTTT. As protein: CASSLKGTVESGELFF.

There are a few counts of this clone. The chain joins TRBV4-1 to TRBJ2-2; 8 bases map to TRBD2. This CDR3 is 16 amino acids long. V lost 3 bases and J lost 6; bases outside the gene matches: 9. CDR1 is MGHRA and CDR2 is YSYEKL in the germline V gene. CDR3 in amino acids: CASSHYAGREAGELFF. The CDR3 bases are TGCGCCAGCAGCCATTATGCAGGGCGGGAGGCCGGGGAGCTGTTTTTT.

With respect to this clone: The sample has other DNA sequences that encode this CDR3 too. Here the CDR3 reads CASSWGQMNTEAFF. The CDR3 DNA sequence: TGTGCCAGCAGCTGGGGACAGATGAACACTGAAGCTTTCTTT. The rearrangement joins TRBV11-2 to TRBJ1-1; TRBD1 aligns across 7 bases. Trimming cost V 4 bases and J 0 bases; bases outside gene matches: 2. The CDR3 consists of 14 residues. Germline CDR1 is SGHAT and CDR2 is FQNNGV.

J is TRBJ1-4 and V is TRBV27, with D hard to call. The CDR3 is 13 amino acids. Germline V gives CDR1 MNHEY, CDR2 SMNVEV (reference sequence). Trimming shortened V by 8 bases and J by 2 bases, and 9 bases separated the two germline ends. This CDR3 is CASSRVTNEKLFF. The CDR3 bases are TGTGCCAGCTCGCGTGTGACTAATGAAAAACTGTTTTTT.

The V and J genes are TRBV11-2 and TRBJ2-5; 14 bases fit TRBD2. The CDR3 totals 17 residues. V dropped 6 bases and J dropped 5; count of bases not matched to a gene: 11. Germline assignment: CDR1 SGHAT and CDR2 FQNNGV. The CDR3 nucleotides read TGTGCCAGCAGTCCCGTAGGAGGGACTAGCGGGAGTGAGACCCAGTACTTC. The encoded protein is CASSPVGGTSGSETQYF.

The CDR3 here is CASSPRAGLNTGELFF. CDR3 bases: TGTGCCAGCAGCCCGAGGGCGGGATTGAACACCGGGGAGCTGTTTTTT. This chain connects TRBV4-2 to TRBJ2-2; maybe TRBD2 (6 bases). Deletions cut 4 bases from V and 1 base from J, with 13 bases between. Germline V CDR1 and CDR2: LGHNA, YNFKEQ. The CDR3 contains 16 residues.

The chain is built from TRBV6-6 and TRBJ2-2; 9 nucleotides agree with TRBD2. Germline V gives CDR1 MNHNY, CDR2 SVGAGI (reference sequence). CDR3 length: 14 residues. The trim removed 8 bases at V and 7 bases at J, leaving 8 bases unmatched. CDR3 sequence: CASFSGGTLGELFF. DNA of the CDR3: TGTGCCAGCTTTAGCGGGGGCACGCTCGGGGAGCTGTTTTTT.

This clone is medium-sized in the sample. The J gene is TRBJ2-7, the V gene TRBV30; D may be TRBD2 (6 bases). Germline assignment: CDR1 GTSNPN and CDR2 SVGIG (reference sequence). V lost 5 bases to trimming and J lost 6 bases, with 14 bases between them. This CDR3 is 12 amino acids long. The CDR3 nucleotides read TGTGCCTGGGGCTTGACTAGTTTCGAGCAGTACTTC. It is translated as CAWGLTSFEQYF.

This clone was seen only a few times. The chain recombines TRBV7-8 with TRBJ1-2; TRBD1 is a possible D gene (5 bases). The V end was cut by 5 bases, the J end by 8 bases, with 15 bases between. Germline CDR1 and CDR2: SGHVS and FQNEAQ. The CDR3 covers 13 residues. In nucleotides, the CDR3 is TGTGCCAGCAGCCTGAGGGGTCCAGGGGGCTACACCTTC. Translated, it gives CASSLRGPGGYTF.

The gene calls are TRBV6-5 and TRBJ1-3; no definite D call. Trimming took 0 bases from V and 0 from J, leaving 9 bases between them. The CDR3 is 16 amino acids. CDR1 is MNHEY and CDR2 is SVGAGI in the germline V gene. The CDR3 DNA reads as TGTGCCAGCAGTTACTCGAACACAGACTCTGGAAACACCATATATTTT. Translation gives CASSYSNTDSGNTIYF.

This chain joins TRBV28 and TRBJ1-5; D gene unclear. The CDR3 totals 13 residues. Germline CDR1 and CDR2: MDHEN and SYDVKM. Trimming took 4 bases from V and 4 from J, leaving 8 bases between them. The CDR3 reads CASSYNRNQPQHF. The CDR3 nucleotides read TGTGCCAGCAGTTATAACAGAAATCAGCCCCAGCATTTT.

V is TRBV10-1 and J is TRBJ2-1; no firm D call. The germline V and J ends were trimmed by 7 bases and 14 bases, with 6 bases remaining between them. The CDR3 is 8 amino acids. The germline V gene encodes CDR1 WNHNN and CDR2 SYGVQD (reference sequence). CDR3 residues: CASTWEFF. In nucleotides, the CDR3 is TGCGCCAGCACGTGGGAGTTCTTC.

This chain connects TRBV4-3 to TRBJ2-2; 9 positions match TRBD2. The CDR3 consists of 15 residues. CDR1 and CDR2 from the germline V gene are LGHNA and YSLEER. Trimming removed 4 bases from V and 6 bases from J; junction bases left unmatched: 6. CDR3 sequence reads: CASSLQGLASGELFF. The CDR3 DNA reads as TGCGCCAGCAGCCTCCAGGGACTAGCCTCCGGGGAGCTGTTTTTT.

This chain connects TRBV7-9 to TRBJ1-1; no firm D call. In germline, CDR1 is SEHNR, CDR2 FQNEAQ (reference sequence). The CDR3 covers 14 residues. Trimming removed 1 base at V and 6 bases at J, with 12 bases between. The CDR3: CASSLEGRGAEAFF. The CDR3 coding sequence is TGTGCCAGCAGCTTAGAGGGTCGCGGGGCTGAAGCTTTCTTT. Full variable domain (remainder filled in from reference TRBV7-9 and TRBJ1-1): DTGVSQNPRHKITKRGQNVTFRCDPISEHNRLYWYRQTLGQGPEFLTYFQNEAQLEKSRLLSDRFSAERPKGSFSTLEIQRTEQGDSAMYLCASSLEGRGAEAFFGQGTRLTVV.

The chain is built from TRBV7-2 and TRBJ2-3, with D possibly matching TRBD2 (5 bases). Germline V gene sequence: CDR1 SGHTA, CDR2 FQGNSA. Trimming pared 5 bases from V and 0 bases from J, leaving 18 bases between. The CDR3 spans 17 residues. As DNA, the CDR3 is TGTGCCAGCAGCAGAGGCCCCCCGAGCGGAAGCACAGATACGCAGTATTTT. Translated, it gives CASSRGPPSGSTDTQYF.

In this sample, this clone turned up once. The chain has TRBV19 and TRBJ1-1; TRBD1 is a possible D gene (6 bases). Trimming took off 7 bases at V and 6 bases at J, with 18 bases between the two ends. Germline V CDR1 and CDR2: LNHDA, SQIVND (reference sequence). The CDR3 contains 14 residues. As DNA, the CDR3 is TGTGCCAGTAAATTCGGGGGGCAAGGCGCTGAAGCTTTCTTT. Its translation: CASKFGGQGAEAFF.